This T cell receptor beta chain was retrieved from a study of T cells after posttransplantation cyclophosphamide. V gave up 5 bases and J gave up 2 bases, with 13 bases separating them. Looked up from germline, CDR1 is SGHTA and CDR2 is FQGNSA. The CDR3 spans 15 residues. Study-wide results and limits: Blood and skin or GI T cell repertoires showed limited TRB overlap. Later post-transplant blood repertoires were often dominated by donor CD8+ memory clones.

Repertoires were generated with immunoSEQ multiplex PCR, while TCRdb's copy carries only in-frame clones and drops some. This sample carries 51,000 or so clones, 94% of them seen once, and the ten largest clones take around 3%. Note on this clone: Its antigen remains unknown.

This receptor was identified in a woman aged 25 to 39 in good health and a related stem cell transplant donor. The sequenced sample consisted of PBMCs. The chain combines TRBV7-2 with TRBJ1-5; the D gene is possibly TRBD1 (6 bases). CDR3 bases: TGTGCCAGCAGCGCGAGGGGGGGCGGCAATCAGCCCCAGCATTTT. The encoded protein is CASSARGGGNQPQHF.